The rows below give T cell receptor beta chains drawn from one sample of a study of blood T cell repertoires in COVID-19. Method: immunoSEQ multiplex PCR; TCRdb's copy keeps in-frame clones and lacks some. The sample has some 78,000 clones, around 90% seen once. Sequencing was carried out using peripheral blood. Source of these receptors: a woman aged 45-65 years in a cohort sampled during active COVID-19. Each CDR3 is given with its conserved first and last residue. The D gene is left open where the match is weak. For some rows the clone size is stated as once, few or many, or as a class when expanded; others skip it.

. TRBJ1-1 once 16 TRBV9 CASSPYLGQGNPEAFF TGTGCCAGCAGCCCATACTTGGGGCAGGGGAATCCTGAAGCTTTCTTT
. TRBJ1-4 . 16 TRBV28 CASSLWGGGLGEKLFF TGTGCCAGCAGTTTATGGGGGGGAGGTTTGGGTGAAAAACTGTTTTTT
TRBD2 TRBJ2-5 . 16 TRBV27 CASSRLAGGPRETQYF TGTGCCAGCAGTCGTCTAGCGGGAGGGCCGAGGGAGACCCAGTACTTC
. TRBJ1-4 . 19 TRBV21-1 CASSKVKPLPGTGLLKLFF TGTGCCAGCAGCAAAGTGAAGCCATTGCCCGGGACAGGTTTACTAAAACTGTTTTTT
TRBD1 TRBJ2-1 . 14 TRBV18 CASSPGTGAWEQFF TGTGCCAGCTCACCAGGAACAGGGGCTTGGGAGCAGTTCTTC
TRBD1 TRBJ1-2 . 14 TRBV2 CASSEMQGAYGYTF TGTGCCAGCAGTGAAATGCAGGGGGCATATGGCTACACCTTC
TRBD1 TRBJ2-7 . 16 TRBV6-2/TRBV6-3 CASSYSGTGSTYEQYF TGTGCCAGCAGTTACTCCGGGACAGGATCCACCTACGAGCAGTACTTC
. TRBJ1-5 . 16 TRBV2 CASKDSSMGRNQPQHF TGTGCCAGCAAAGACTCCTCTATGGGTCGCAATCAGCCCCAGCATTTT
. TRBJ1-2 . 17 TRBV19 CASSIDGSGIVSNGYTF TGTGCCAGTAGTATAGATGGATCAGGGATCGTTAGCAATGGCTACACCTTC
TRBD2 TRBJ2-2 . 16 TRBV7-7 CASSPASGRSTGELFF TGTGCCAGCAGCCCCGCTAGCGGGAGATCCACCGGGGAGCTGTTTTTT
. TRBJ2-1 few 15 TRBV14 CASSPQRRPYHEQFF TGTGCCAGCAGCCCTCAGCGGAGGCCCTACCATGAGCAGTTCTTC
TRBD2 TRBJ2-5 . 16 TRBV7-9 CASSPWTSGAQETQYF TGTGCCAGCAGCCCTTGGACTAGCGGGGCTCAAGAGACCCAGTACTTC
. TRBJ1-2 . 16 TRBV19 CASSTFLLTGYYGYTF TGTGCCAGTAGTACCTTCTTGTTGACGGGATACTATGGCTACACCTTC
TRBD1 TRBJ2-1 . 15 TRBV19 CASSISTGAYNEQFF TGTGCCAGTAGTATCTCGACAGGGGCCTACAATGAGCAGTTCTTC
TRBD1 TRBJ1-1 . 15 TRBV5-1 CASSGRPGQGAEAFF TGCGCCAGCAGCGGACGTCCGGGACAGGGAGCTGAAGCTTTCTTT
TRBD1 TRBJ2-7 . 11 TRBV14 CASSKGQKEYF TGTGCCAGCAGCAAGGGACAGAAGGAGTACTTC
TRBD1 TRBJ1-2 . 14 TRBV5-1 CASQMGQGDYGYTF TGCGCCAGCCAGATGGGACAGGGCGATTATGGCTACACCTTC
TRBD1 TRBJ1-2 . 14 TRBV3-1/TRBV3-2 CASTPGQGNYGYTF TGTGCCAGCACACCGGGACAGGGTAACTATGGCTACACCTTC
. TRBJ2-7 . 15 TRBV28 CASSLPRHSDIKQYF TGTGCCAGCAGTTTGCCTCGACATTCTGATATTAAGCAGTACTTC
. TRBJ2-6 . 15 TRBV5-1 CASSLGQSGANVLTF TGCGCCAGCAGCTTGGGACAGTCTGGGGCCAACGTCCTGACTTTC
TRBD1 TRBJ1-5 . 16 TRBV23-1 CASSPDRGPYNQPQHF TGCGCCAGCAGTCCGGACAGGGGGCCTTACAATCAGCCCCAGCATTTT
TRBD2 TRBJ2-1 . 12 TRBV5-1 CASSSTSPEQFF TGCGCCAGCAGCTCGACTAGCCCAGAGCAGTTCTTC
. TRBJ2-4 once 13 TRBV11-2 CASSPEGQPVQYF TGTGCCAGCAGCCCCGAAGGACAGCCCGTTCAGTACTTC
TRBD2 TRBJ2-3 once 16 TRBV19 CASSIDTSGRWDTQYF TGTGCCAGTAGTATTGATACTAGCGGGAGGTGGGATACGCAGTATTTT
. TRBJ2-3 . 15 TRBV11-2 CASSLAGASTDTQYF TGTGCCAGCAGCTTAGCAGGGGCCAGCACAGATACGCAGTATTTT
TRBD2 TRBJ2-3 . 20 TRBV15 CATSRGRGRTSGRSTDTQYF TGTGCCACCAGCAGGGGCCGGGGGAGGACTAGCGGGCGAAGCACAGATACGCAGTATTTT
TRBD1 TRBJ2-1 . 17 TRBV4-1 CASSHPPGQLLWNEQFF TGCGCCAGCAGCCATCCCCCGGGACAGCTGCTTTGGAATGAGCAGTTCTTC
TRBD1 TRBJ1-5 . 16 TRBV4-1 CASSHGTVSGNQPQHF TGCGCCAGCAGCCACGGGACAGTTTCGGGCAATCAGCCCCAGCATTTT
TRBD2 TRBJ2-7 . 15 TRBV27 CASSSLAGGSYEQYF TGTGCCAGCAGTTCACTAGCGGGAGGGTCCTACGAGCAGTACTTC
TRBD1 TRBJ1-6 . 14 TRBV19 CASRTGDGNSPLHF TGTGCCAGTAGAACAGGGGATGGTAATTCACCCCTCCACTTT
. TRBJ2-7 few 12 TRBV7-6 CASSLSTGEQYF TGTGCCAGCAGTTTAAGCACAGGCGAGCAGTACTTC
. TRBJ1-6 . 13 TRBV5-4 CASSLEVGEPLHF TGTGCCAGCAGCTTGGAGGTGGGCGAACCCCTCCACTTT
. TRBJ2-3 . 13 TRBV7-9 CASSLSVLDTQYF TGTGCCAGCAGCCTCTCTGTGTTGGATACGCAGTATTTT
TRBD2 TRBJ2-7 . 14 TRBV7-8 CASSPLGREVEQYF TGTGCCAGCAGCCCCCTCGGGCGGGAGGTCGAGCAGTACTTC
TRBD2 TRBJ2-2 . 15 TRBV6-5 CASRTSGGGTGELFF TGTGCCAGTCGGACTAGCGGAGGGGGTACCGGGGAGCTGTTTTTT
TRBD2 TRBJ2-1 . 15 TRBV7-3 CASSLGTSGRDEQFF TGTGCCAGCAGCTTAGGGACTAGCGGGAGGGATGAGCAGTTCTTC
TRBD2 TRBJ2-2 . 15 TRBV5-1 CASSLTSVGAGELFF TGCGCCAGCAGCTTGACTAGCGTAGGGGCCGGGGAGCTGTTTTTT
. TRBJ1-4 once 13 TRBV29-1 CSVVDSGNEKLFF TGCAGCGTAGTGGACAGCGGTAATGAAAAACTGTTTTTT
TRBD2 TRBJ2-1 . 14 TRBV19 CASSMIAGGHEQFF TGTGCCAGTAGTATGATAGCGGGAGGGCATGAGCAGTTCTTC
TRBD2 TRBJ2-7 . 16 TRBV7-3 CASTGLAGRIPYEQYF TGTGCCAGCACAGGACTAGCGGGACGAATACCCTACGAGCAGTACTTC
. TRBJ1-5 . 14 TRBV5-1 CASSFVGGNQPQHF TGCGCCAGCAGCTTTGTTGGAGGCAATCAGCCCCAGCATTTT
TRBD2 TRBJ2-3 . 15 TRBV27 CASSSVAGATDTQYF TGTGCCAGCAGTTCCGTAGCGGGAGCCACAGATACGCAGTATTTT
. TRBJ2-2 . 15 TRBV28 CASSLGGGLAGELFF TGTGCCAGCAGTTTAGGAGGAGGATTGGCCGGGGAGCTGTTTTTT
TRBD2 TRBJ2-7 . 18 TRBV7-6 CASSPGLAGLTSSYEQYF TGTGCCAGCAGCCCGGGACTAGCGGGACTTACTAGCTCCTACGAGCAGTACTTC